This T cell receptor beta chain emerged from a study of graft-versus-host responses after intestinal transplantation. Study-wide results and limits: Allografts of one patient group, those with graft-donor T cell macrochimerism, had high graft-versus-host to host-versus-graft clonal ratios. GvH clones turned up in recipient marrow; some had shown up first in ileum or blood.

The CDR3 sequence is 13 residues long. Germline CDR1 MDHEN, CDR2 SYDVKM. Only one count was recorded for this clone. Its antigen is still unknown. TCRdb's table, derived via immunoSEQ multiplex PCR, lists solely in-frame clones and lacks some. Altogether tens of thousands of clones are present, roughly 95% being singletons, with the ten largest covering roughly 0.54%. This sequence originates from a human patient who received an intestinal transplant, so some T cells may come from the graft donor. The sample here was PBMCs, taken 156 days after intestinal transplant. V gene TRBV28 combines with J gene TRBJ1-5; D ambiguous. CDR3 sequence reads: CSHSRIPDQPQHF. The CDR3 DNA sequence: TGTTCACATAGCAGGATACCGGATCAGCCCCAGCATTTT.